The next 6 T cell receptor beta chains were all read from a single sample in a study of beta chain features in type 1 diabetes (dated by TCRdb to 2016 to 2019). Library preparation used the immunoSEQ multiplex PCR assay. The entire isolated RNA was reverse transcribed using the High Capacity cDNA Reverse Transcription Kit, and thus expressed TCRB transcripts were sequenced. This immuneACCESS table, as held by TCRdb, lists in-frame sequences with V and J called but not all clones. Of the missing ones, under half trace to an unresolved V gene in checked studies; the others have no known cause. This sample gives about 320,000 clones in total; 11% to 15% of them show up just once. Roughly 7% of the sample rests with the top ten. The sequenced sample was central memory CD4+ T cells from blood. Receptors were obtained from a man between 25 and 39 years old in good health.

A note on this clone: The sample carries other DNA sequences with the same CDR3. V usage is TRBV5-1 and J usage is TRBJ2-1, with 9 bases fitting TRBD2. Per the germline V gene, CDR1 is SGHRS and CDR2 is YFSETQ. This CDR3 is built from 14 residues. V dropped 2 bases and J dropped 4; count of bases not matched to a gene: 1. The CDR3 DNA reads TGCGCCAGCAGCTTTACTAGCGGGTACAATGAGCAGTTCTTC. Residues: CASSFTSGYNEQFF.

In its sample, this clone was seen a few times. The chain employs TRBV2 and TRBJ2-7; no firm D call. CDR1 is SNHLY and CDR2 is FYNNEI in the germline V gene. Trimming pared 5 bases from V and 6 bases from J, leaving 11 bases between. This CDR3 has 12 residues. As DNA, the CDR3 is TGTGCCAGCAGTAGAAGGTTAAGCGAGCAGTACGTC. This codes for CASSRRLSEQYV.

The chain combines TRBV6-6 with TRBJ2-7; TRBD1 or TRBD2 may be the D gene (5 bases each). The ends were cut back, 5 bases at V and 4 bases at J, with 15 bases in the middle. Germline CDR1 and CDR2: MNHNY and SVGAGI (reference sequence). CDR3 length: 14 residues. The CDR3 loop reads CASSRDGRSYEQYV. Written as DNA, the CDR3 is TGTGCCAGCAGTAGGGACGGACGGTCGTACGAGCAGTACGTC.

The rearrangement uses TRBV7-6 and TRBJ1-1; D not resolved. Trimming took off 7 bases at V and 3 bases at J, with 12 bases between the two ends. Germline CDR1 reads SGHVS; CDR2 reads FNYEAQ. The CDR3 loop spans 13 amino acids. The CDR3 loop is CASTVDQDTEAFF. The CDR3 region has the DNA TGTGCCAGCACCGTCGATCAGGACACTGAAGCTTTCTTT.

Only a few counts were recorded for this clone. The rearrangement joins TRBV11-1 to TRBJ1-4; no definite D call. Germline CDR1 SGHAT, CDR2 FQDESV (reference sequence). Trimming shortened V by 8 bases and J by 4 bases, and 11 bases separated the two germline ends. There are 13 residues in the CDR3. CDR3 in DNA: TGTGCCAGCGCCCGGCCGGGTAATGAAAAACTGTTTTTT. Residues: CASARPGNEKLFF. The entire variable domain, with the rest obtained from reference TRBV11-1 and TRBJ1-4, is as follows: EAEVAQSPRYKITEKSQAVAFWCDPISGHATLYWYRQILGQGPELLVQFQDESVVDDSQLPKDRFSAERLKGVDSTLKIQPAELGDSAMYLCASARPGNEKLFFGSGTQLSVL.

V gene TRBV5-1 combines with J gene TRBJ2-3; possible D gene TRBD2, 6 bases. Germline CDR1 is SGHRS and CDR2 is YFSETQ. The V and J ends lost 5 bases and 6 bases respectively, with 19 bases between them. The length of the CDR3 is 15 residues. In nucleotides, the CDR3 is TGCGCCAGCAGTTCGGGGGTAGGGAAGGGCGATACGCAGTATTTT. This sequence encodes CASSSGVGKGDTQYF. Complete variable domain (other parts from reference TRBV5-1 and TRBJ2-3): KAGVTQTPRYLIKTRGQQVTLSCSPISGHRSVSWYQQTPGQGLQFLFEYFSETQRNKGNFPGRFSGRQFSNSRSEMNVSTLELGDSALYLCASSSGVGKGDTQYFGPGTRLTVL.